The T cell receptor (beta chain) described here comes from a study of graft-versus-host responses after intestinal transplantation (dated by TCRdb to the early 2020s). As for the study more broadly: The transplants that recipients received were multivisceral, liver-intestinal, or isolated intestinal. Anti-thymocyte globulin induction was given to all recipients, followed by maintenance tacrolimus and steroids for approximately three years. Graft-versus-host and host-versus-graft alloreactive T cell clones were tracked in the graft, circulation and bone marrow after intestinal transplantation using bulk TCR-beta CDR3 sequencing. To identify alloreactive clones, pre-transplant mixed lymphocyte reaction products were sequenced and compared with unstimulated pre-transplant donor and recipient T cells. A cohort of about two dozen intestinal transplant recipients, including one retransplant, was enrolled, and a few patients lacking pretransplant specimens were excluded. Donor T cell macrochimerism was defined as a peak of at least 4% donor T cells among recipient peripheral blood mononuclear cells. Instead of going to the commercial service, samples from a few later patients were sequenced in-house on an Illumina MiSeq and processed with MiXCR. General conclusions and limits of the study: Early after transplant, peak levels of circulating GvH clones were found to be associated with declines in HvG clones. The conclusions were limited by the relatively low number and heterogeneity of the intestinal transplant patients. In patients with donor T cell macrochimerism, the allografts had high GvH to HvG T cell clonal ratios. GvH clones turned up in recipient bone marrow, with some appearing earlier in ileal mucosa or blood, a pattern consistent with an intestinal mucosal origin.

Taken from the germline V gene, the CDR1 and CDR2 loops are MGHRA and YSYEKL. The CDR3 numbers 14 residues from cysteine through phenylalanine. Only CDR3 DNA is held: 42 bases, read in frame from base 1. V is clipped by 0 bases and J by 8 bases, and the sequence between their germline boundaries is 13 bases long. Library generation was performed with the immunoSEQ multiplex PCR assay. For most patients, genomic DNA was isolated with the Qiagen DNeasy Blood and Tissue Kit and shipped frozen to Adaptive Biotechnologies for TCR sequencing. Adaptive Biotechnologies carried out high-throughput TCR-beta CDR3 sequencing of genomic DNA for most patients. Under the source paper's analysis protocol: TCR sequencing data for more than 15 patients were retrieved from Adaptive's ImmunoSEQ software; three other patients were processed with MiXCR and VDJtools. To correct CD4 versus CD8 sorting errors, sequences present in both subsets at a frequency ratio below 5:1 were removed. CDR3 nucleotide sequences shared between donor and recipient were removed because their origin could not be assigned. At least 2-fold expansion over unstimulated cells and a minimum CFSE-low frequency of 0.002% (template counts) or 0.001% (read counts) were required for clones to be classified as alloreactive. Mappable clones were those detected in sequenced pre-transplant spleen, lymph node, or MLR CFSE-low populations of the donor or recipient. The cumulative frequency of alloreactive clones was calculated as a percentage of all sequences, weighted by copy number. TCRdb's version of the immuneACCESS table is confined to in-frame rearrangements and falls short of the full clone set. An unresolved V gene accounts for under half of the shortfall where checked; the remainder is of unknown origin. V, J and clone size were drawn from that table, and D and trimming were deduced from the DNA. Here the sample has some 130,000 clones; 85% to 95% occur a single time. Of the sample, roughly 0.15% is held by the ten largest clones.

This clone appeared a few times. The target of this receptor is not known. Qualities for individual bases were not recorded, and no much larger clone is one base off. The time point label here, explained by the study, means: cells obtained before transplantation from donor or recipient. CD3+CD4+ and CD3+CD8+ populations were FACS-sorted from unstimulated pre-transplant donor and recipient cells taken from spleen or lymph nodes. Sequenced here: unstimulated CD4+ T cells sorted from spleen or lymph node cells, sampled before intestinal transplant. The chain was built from TRBV4-1 and TRBJ1-2, and perhaps TRBD1 as D gene, on 6 matching bases. This clonotype originated in a human donor who received an intestinal transplant. The nucleotide sequence is TGCGCCAGCAGCCAAGACAGGGGCTTCGGGGGCTACACCTTC. Translated, this is CASSQDRGFGGYTF.